The clone carrying this TCR beta chain was found a few times. Its specificity is not known. A sample-barcoded 5' primer and a J-beta primer mix were used in a second PCR of about 7 to 12 cycles. Template switching added a 12-random-nucleotide identifier to every cDNA molecule. TCRdb reprocessed the 5' RACE reads via MiXCR and lists one record per CDR3 protein. The sample contains roughly 1.5 million distinct CDR3 sequences, about 42% of which appear only once. The data originate from a study of blood T cells in healthy people across ages. Study-level points and caveats: Using unsorted PBMCs precluded a conclusive naive versus antigen-experienced comparison.

The V gene lost 4 bases and the J gene lost 6 bases, with 12 bases spanning the gap. The germline gives CDR1 DFQATT, CDR2 SNEGSKA (reference sequence). This CDR3 is built from 12 residues. The sample consisted of blood. The rearrangement links TRBV20-1 to TRBJ1-2, with a possible D match to TRBD1 (5 bases). The source is a woman aged 18 to 35 in good health. CDR3 sequence: CSATSDRDGYTF. In nucleotides, the CDR3 is TGCAGTGCTACAAGTGACAGAGATGGCTACACCTTC.